Below are 27 T cell receptor beta chains sequenced from a single sample in a study of tumor-infiltrating lymphocytes in oesophageal squamous cell carcinoma. TCRdb ran MiXCR on the PCR reads and lists one entry per CDR3 protein. The sample carries more than 10,000 distinct CDR3 sequences, roughly half recorded once. The sample was normal esophageal tissue next to the tumor. The receptors here all came from a male donor with esophageal squamous cell carcinoma.

V gene TRBV2 combines with J gene TRBJ2-1; 8 bases line up with TRBD2. The DNA end is more similar to TRBJ2-7, so the J call may be wrong. The CDR3 length is 15 residues. Per germline, CDR1 SNHLY and CDR2 FYNNEI. The CDR3 loop reads CASSTSGRKTYEQYF. For the CDR3, the DNA is TGTGCCAGCAGCACCAGCGGGAGAAAGACCTACGAGCAGTACTTC.

In its sample, this clonotype ranks as large. V gene TRBV7-3 combines with J gene TRBJ2-1; no clear D. Germline V gene lookup returns CDR1 SGHTA and CDR2 FQGTGA. The CDR3 sequence is 13 residues long. Trimming shortened V by 0 bases and J by 4 bases, and 4 bases separated the two germline ends. The CDR3: CASSLTGYNEQFF. The CDR3 coding sequence is TGTGCCAGCAGCTTAACCGGGTACAATGAGCAGTTCTTC. The variable domain in full, completed from reference TRBV7-3 and TRBJ2-1, reads GAGVSQTPSNKVTEKGKYVELRCDPISGHTALYWYRQSLGQGPEFLIYFQGTGAADDSGLPNDRFFAVRPEGSVSTLKIQRTERGDSAVYLCASSLTGYNEQFFGPGTRLTVL.

The chain employs TRBV7-6 and TRBJ1-2; D might be TRBD1 (6 bases). Trimming pared 1 base from V and 8 bases from J, leaving 14 bases between. Germline CDR1 and CDR2: SGHVS and FNYEAQ. The CDR3 has 14 residues. CDR3 sequence: CASSLEGVGVGYTF. CDR3 in DNA: TGTGCCAGCAGCTTAGAGGGGGTGGGGGTCGGCTACACCTTC.

This clonotype appeared once. The V call is TRBV7-3, the J call TRBJ2-3, with no clear D. V was cut by 3 bases and J by 8 bases, with 6 bases left in between. Germline lookup yields CDR1 SGHTA and CDR2 FQGTGA. The CDR3 contains 11 residues. CDR3 in amino acids: CASSLGGTQYF. The DNA of the CDR3 is TGTGCCAGCAGCTTGGGCGGTACGCAGTATTTT. Using reference TRBV7-3 and TRBJ2-3 for the parts outside the CDR3, the full variable domain is GAGVSQTPSNKVTEKGKYVELRCDPISGHTALYWYRQSLGQGPEFLIYFQGTGAADDSGLPNDRFFAVRPEGSVSTLKIQRTERGDSAVYLCASSLGGTQYFGPGTRLTVL.

Concerning this clonotype itself: This is likely a read error, given that the CDR3 carries no conserved phenylalanine or tryptophan at its end. Because the CDR3's place on the DNA is in doubt, the DNA is left out and the CDR3 is given as listed by TCRdb. The gene calls are TRBV7-3 and TRBJ1-1; the table's TRBD1 call for D was not verified on the DNA. The CDR3 is 16 amino acids long, termini counted. The germline V gene has CDR1 SGHTA and CDR2 FQGTGA. This CDR3 is CASSPDRERHEQFFGA.

The chain has TRBV12-3 or TRBV12-4 and TRBJ2-7; 8 bases map to TRBD2. Judging by the DNA end, TRBJ2-5 fits better; the J call may be wrong. The CDR3 contains 15 residues. CDR3 bases: TGTGCCAGCAGTTTCAGCGGGGGCCCCCAAGAGACCCAGTACTTC. This gives the protein CASSFSGGPQETQYF.

Here the CDR3 reads CASDPGGGYNEQFF. The DNA for the CDR3 is TGTGCCAGCGATCCGGGGGGGGGCTACAATGAGCAGTTCTTC. J is TRBJ2-4 and V is TRBV7-2; 8 bases line up with TRBD2. The J call is uncertain, as TRBJ2-1 better fits the DNA end. Germline values: CDR1 SGHTA, CDR2 FQGNSA. The CDR3 loop spans 14 amino acids.

This clonotype was observed a handful of times. The chain joins TRBV7-2 to TRBJ2-3; maybe TRBD2 (5 bases). Trimming pared 4 bases from V and 0 bases from J, leaving 8 bases between. Germline values: CDR1 SGHTA, CDR2 FQGNSA. This CDR3 region has 14 residues. CDR3 residues: CASSSDSSTDTQYF. The CDR3 DNA follows: TGTGCCAGCAGCTCGGACTCGAGCACAGATACGCAGTATTTT.

Details on this clonotype: Here the CDR3 omits its conserved ending phenylalanine or tryptophan, so a read error is the likely source. This chain uses TRBV11-2 with TRBJ2-5, with TRBD2 matching over 8 bases. This CDR3 region has 16 residues. Per the germline V gene, CDR1 is SGHAT and CDR2 is FQNNGV. V gave up 4 bases and J gave up 11 bases; unmatched junction bases: 18. CDR3 amino acids: CASSSQRTSSYNEQYS. DNA of the CDR3: TGTGCCAGCAGCTCCCAACGGACTAGCTCCTACAATGAGCAGTACTCC.

This clonotype was seen repeatedly, ten times or more. The chain uses TRBV5-4 and TRBJ2-2, with 11 nucleotides matching TRBD2. Per germline, CDR1 SGHNT and CDR2 YYREEE (reference sequence). The CDR3 is 16 residues long. V was clipped by 3 bases and J by 4 bases; unmatched bases: 5. The CDR3 DNA reads as TGTGCCAGCAGCTCGACTACTAGCGGGGGCACCGGGGAGCTGTTTTTT. This sequence encodes CASSSTTSGGTGELFF.

This clonotype was observed once. The rearrangement uses TRBV27 and TRBJ2-7; 9 bases fit TRBD2. The V gene's germline CDR1 is MNHEY and CDR2 SMNVEV (reference sequence). Germline trimming cut 7 bases from V and 2 bases from J; bases unmatched to any gene: 6. The CDR3 totals 14 residues. The CDR3 spells CASNKAGGAYEQYF. CDR3 DNA: TGTGCCAGCAACAAAGCGGGAGGTGCCTACGAGCAGTACTTC.

This clonotype was observed many times. The chain employs TRBV7-9 and TRBJ2-7; D possibly uses TRBD1 or TRBD2 (5 bases each). Germline CDR1 and CDR2: SEHNR and FQNEAQ (reference sequence). The CDR3 is 14 residues long. V dropped 0 bases and J dropped 0 bases, with 6 bases sitting between them. CDR3 in DNA: TGTGCCAGCAGCTTAGCGGGGACCTCCTACGAGCAGTACTTC. Translating gives CASSLAGTSYEQYF.

The chain combines TRBV7-3 with TRBJ2-4, with TRBD2 as a possible D gene (6 bases). CDR1 and CDR2 from the germline V gene are SGHTA and FQGTGA. V lost 6 bases to trimming and J lost 13 bases, with 19 bases between them. The CDR3 is 13 residues long. The CDR3 is CASSPGLANEQYF. Here the CDR3 DNA reads TGTGCCAGCAGTCCGGGACTGGCAAATGAGCAGTACTTC.

This chain uses TRBV11-2 with TRBJ2-7; maybe TRBD1 (5 bases). The better agreement between TRBJ1-2 and the DNA end casts doubt on the J call. CDR3 size: 12 residues. Germline CDR1 reads SGHAT; CDR2 reads FQNNGV. Written as DNA, the CDR3 is TGTGCCAGCAGTTGGGGGGGGGGTGGCTACACCTTC. It codes for CASSWGGGGYTF.

The CDR3 region has the DNA TGTGCCAGCAGCTCGCCCCGACCTGGTGACGAGCAGTACTTC. Its protein product is CASSSPRPGDEQYF. The J gene is TRBJ2-1, the V gene TRBV7-6; D ambiguous. The end of the DNA is better explained by TRBJ2-7, so the J call may be wrong. CDR1 and CDR2 from the germline V gene are SGHVS and FNYEAQ. This CDR3 has 14 amino acids.

This clonotype was detected many times. This chain links TRBV4-1 with TRBJ1-1, with D possibly matching TRBD1 (6 bases). Trimming shortened V by 0 bases and J by 1 base, and 9 bases separated the two germline ends. The CDR3 covers 15 residues. The germline gives CDR1 MGHRA, CDR2 YSYEKL. The CDR3 DNA reads as TGCGCCAGCAGCCAAGAACGGGGACAGAACACTGAAGCTTTCTTT. Protein product: CASSQERGQNTEAFF.

The table lists this clonotype with many counts. The J gene is TRBJ1-5, the V gene TRBV6-1; possible D gene TRBD1, 6 bases. This CDR3 has 14 amino acids. Germline lookup yields CDR1 MNHNS and CDR2 SASEGT. V shed 5 bases and J shed 6 bases, with 14 bases lying between them. The CDR3 is CASSYGGASQPQHF. The CDR3 DNA sequence: TGTGCCAGCAGTTACGGGGGGGCCAGTCAGCCCCAGCATTTT.

This clonotype was counted a few times. This chain links TRBV5-1 with TRBJ1-2; TRBD1 aligns across 7 bases. J was trimmed by 0 bases and V by 4 bases; bases with no gene match: 3. The CDR3 sequence is 14 residues long. Per the germline V gene, CDR1 is SGHRS and CDR2 is YFSETQ. As DNA, the CDR3 is TGCGCCAGCAGCCACGGGACAGCTAACTATGGCTACACCTTC. It is translated as CASSHGTANYGYTF.

Remarks on this clonotype: The junction departs from the called germline gene at one end, perhaps through a read error. J is TRBJ2-7 and V is TRBV7-6; the match to TRBD2 covers 11 bases. The J call could be wrong; TRBJ2-5 is a better fit for the DNA end. The V gene's germline CDR1 is SGHVS and CDR2 FNYEAQ. This CDR3 contains 14 residues. The CDR3 nucleotides are TGTGCTAGCAGCGTAGGACTAGCGGGAGAGACCCAGTACTTC. It encodes CASSVGLAGETQYF.

By its share, this clonotype is medium-sized. The rearrangement links TRBV27 to TRBJ2-1, with 9 positions matching TRBD2. Germline V gives CDR1 MNHEY, CDR2 SMNVEV (reference sequence). The CDR3 spans 15 residues. Trimming cost V 3 bases and J 6 bases; bases outside gene matches: 6. The CDR3 region has the DNA TGTGCCAGCAGTTTTATAGGCGGGGGGGCCAATGAGCAGTTCTTC. Protein sequence: CASSFIGGGANEQFF.

The gene calls are TRBV27 and TRBJ2-5; 7 nucleotides line up with TRBD1. Germline assignment: CDR1 MNHEY and CDR2 SMNVEV (reference sequence). Trimming at V came to 5 bases and at J to 1 base, leaving 4 bases not matched to a gene. CDR3 length equals 14 residues. CDR3 bases: TGTGCCAGCAGTCCTGGGGACAGCCAAGAGACCCAGTACTTC. It specifies CASSPGDSQETQYF.

V usage is TRBV7-2 and J usage is TRBJ2-3; D may be TRBD1 or TRBD2 (5 bases each). The CDR3 totals 17 residues. Trimming removed 1 base at V and 3 bases at J, with 17 bases between. Germline loops: CDR1 SGHTA, CDR2 FQGNSA. CDR3 DNA: TGTGCCAGCAGCTTAGTTTACCCGGGACCCGTGACAGATACGCAGTATTTT. Its translation is CASSLVYPGPVTDTQYF.

In regard to this clonotype: Germline and junction disagree at one end, which may indicate a read error. The genes are TRBV7-6 and TRBJ2-5, with D perhaps given as TRBD1 or TRBD2 (6 bases each). The DNA matches TRBJ2-7 better at its end, which makes the J call doubtful. Germline V gene lookup returns CDR1 SGHVS and CDR2 FNYEAQ. This CDR3 is 15 amino acids long. The DNA for the CDR3 is TGTGCTAGCAGCTTAGCGGCAGGGGACTCCTACGAGCAGTACTTC. Translated, it gives CASSLAAGDSYEQYF.

This clonotype appeared a single time. The junction does not match germline at one end; this may be a read error. The rearrangement joins TRBV5-3 to TRBJ1-2; D possibly corresponds to TRBD1 (5 bases). TRBV5-3 is designated an ORF whose function remains uncertain. CDR3 size: 15 residues. The CDR3 spells CASSLVGGAGYGYTF. The CDR3 DNA reads as TGTGCCAGCAGCTTGGTAGGAGGGGCGGGATATGGCTACACCTTC.

This clonotype was seen a few times. V and J are TRBV7-2 and TRBJ1-2, with TRBD1 as a possible D gene (5 bases). V was cut by 2 bases and J by 0 bases, with 10 bases left in between. Germline V gives CDR1 SGHTA, CDR2 FQGNSA. The CDR3 runs 15 residues. CDR3 nucleotide sequence: TGTGCCAGCAGCTTAACAGGCAAAGCTAACTATGGCTACACCTTC. Residues: CASSLTGKANYGYTF.

A note on this clonotype: This could be a read error, since a much larger clone is one nucleotide away. J is TRBJ2-1 and V is TRBV27, with TRBD1 matching 8 bases. With the DNA end fitting TRBJ2-7 better, the J assignment may be wrong. CDR3 length: 17 residues. Per the germline V gene, CDR1 is MNHEY and CDR2 is SMNVEV (reference sequence). The CDR3 here is CASSLGDRPGINNEQYF. The CDR3 DNA reads TGTGCCAGCAGTCTGGGGGACAGGCCGGGAATCAACAATGAGCAGTACTTC.

This clonotype was seen repeatedly, ten times or more. The chain employs TRBV5-5 and TRBJ2-5; possible D gene TRBD1, 5 bases. The CDR3 is 14 residues long. Germline V gene data show CDR1 as SGHKS and CDR2 as YYEKEE (reference sequence). Trimming removed 5 bases from V and 5 bases from J, with 16 bases in between. CDR3 sequence: CASSPLDSRETQYF. CDR3 DNA sequence: TGTGCCAGCAGTCCACTCGACAGTCGCGAGACCCAGTACTTC.